The 21 T cell receptor beta chains listed next were all sequenced from one sample in a study of T cells in Graves' hyperthyroidism and ophthalmopathy. Template material for amplifying TCR beta CDR3 regions consisted of RNA transcripts. TCR CDR3 regions were first amplified by RT-PCR with HTBI primers. TCRdb independently ran MiXCR on the multiplex PCR reads; one entry per CDR3 protein. Here the sample spans fewer than 900,000 distinct CDR3 sequences, around 19% being singletons. The sequencing input was blood. The receptors were gathered from a woman in her forties or fifties with Graves' hyperthyroidism that later progressed to Graves' ophthalmopathy.

In this sample, this clonotype turned up a few times. V gene TRBV6-1 combines with J gene TRBJ1-3, with TRBD1 as a possible D gene (5 bases). This CDR3 region has 15 residues. V lost 4 bases, J lost 1 base, and 11 bases lay in between. Per germline, CDR1 MNHNS and CDR2 SASEGT. The CDR3 DNA follows: TGTGCCAGCAGTGCGGGGCGGATTTCTGGAAACACCATATATTTT. It encodes CASSAGRISGNTIYF.

There are a few counts of this clonotype. The chain combines TRBV3-1 with TRBJ2-7; TRBD1 aligns across 8 bases. The V and J ends lost 2 bases and 4 bases, in that order; junction bases with no gene match: 7. Germline V gene lookup returns CDR1 LGHDT and CDR2 YNNKEL (reference sequence). This CDR3 contains 15 residues. CDR3 sequence reads: CASSQTSGGFYEQYF. In nucleotides, the CDR3 is TGTGCCAGCAGCCAAACATCAGGGGGCTTTTACGAGCAGTACTTC.

The rearrangement uses TRBV9 and TRBJ2-3; 12 positions agree with TRBD1. Germline trimming cut 0 bases from V and 7 bases from J; bases unmatched to any gene: 15. The CDR3 is 19 residues long. The V gene's germline CDR1 is SGDLS and CDR2 YYNGEE. CDR3 in amino acids: CASSVVPATGTGGANTQYF. The CDR3 DNA is TGTGCCAGCAGCGTAGTCCCCGCCACCGGGACAGGGGGCGCGAATACGCAGTATTTT.

The CDR3 coding sequence is TGTGCCAGCACCGGACAAAAAAGCAACACCGGGGAGCTGTTTTTT. Amino acids: CASTGQKSNTGELFF. The chain links TRBV7-9 to TRBJ2-2; TRBD1 is a possible D gene (5 bases). The CDR3 has 15 amino acids. The germline gives CDR1 SEHNR, CDR2 FQNEAQ (reference sequence). Trimming took 7 bases from V and 2 from J, leaving 14 bases between them.

This clonotype was seen ten or more times. The genes are TRBV11-2 and TRBJ2-3; D is uncertain. Between the trimmed V and J ends, which lost 3 bases and 4 bases, there was a span of 23 bases. The CDR3 runs 18 residues. Germline CDR1 reads SGHAT; CDR2 reads FQNNGV. The CDR3 protein is CASSFLFVSVGRADTQYF. For the CDR3, the DNA is TGTGCCAGCAGCTTCCTTTTCGTTTCTGTGGGTAGGGCAGATACGCAGTATTTT. The full variable domain, in which reference TRBV11-2 and TRBJ2-3 provide the parts outside the CDR3, is EAGVAQSPRYKIIEKRQSVAFWCNPISGHATLYWYQQILGQGPKLLIQFQNNGVVDDSQLPKDRFSAERLKGVDSTLKIQPAKLEDSAVYLCASSFLFVSVGRADTQYFGPGTRLTVL.

This clonotype was detected ten times or more. V usage is TRBV6-5 and J usage is TRBJ1-6, with 12 bases that match TRBD1. The CDR3 covers 15 residues. Germline V gives CDR1 MNHEY, CDR2 SVGAGI. With 6 bases clipped from V and 10 bases from J, the junction kept 7 bases outside the gene matches. The DNA of the CDR3 is TGTGCCAGCAGCCCCGGGACAGGGGGCGGATCACCCCTCCACTTT. Translating gives CASSPGTGGGSPLHF.

This clonotype appeared many times. The V and J genes are TRBV11-2 and TRBJ2-5; D is ambiguous. With 5 bases removed from V and 7 bases from J, the gap between germline ends came to 11 bases. The CDR3 has 12 amino acids. Germline V gene data show CDR1 as SGHAT and CDR2 as FQNNGV. Here the CDR3 reads CASSEAVRTQYF. DNA of the CDR3: TGTGCCAGCAGCGAAGCTGTCAGGACCCAGTACTTC.

In its sample, this clonotype was seen once. The chain uses TRBV5-1 and TRBJ1-4; D remains unclear. CDR3 length: 15 residues. Trimming cost V 0 bases and J 4 bases, with 10 bases left between them. The germline V gene encodes CDR1 SGHRS and CDR2 YFSETQ. The CDR3 loop is CASSLGLQLNEKLFF. Here the CDR3 DNA reads TGCGCCAGCAGCTTGGGGTTGCAGCTTAATGAAAAACTGTTTTTT.

This clonotype was recorded many times. The chain is built from TRBV7-3 and TRBJ2-5; D is perhaps TRBD1 (5 bases). This CDR3 is 15 amino acids long. CDR1 and CDR2 from the germline V gene are SGHTA and FQGTGA. V lost 5 bases, J lost 4 bases, and 17 bases lay in between. CDR3 coding DNA: TGTGCCAGCAGCCCTATTTCAGGGCGGTTAGAGACCCAGTACTTC. Residues: CASSPISGRLETQYF.

V gene TRBV6-1 combines with J gene TRBJ2-2, with 10 positions matching TRBD2. This CDR3 comprises 18 residues. The V and J ends lost 0 bases and 2 bases, in that order; junction bases with no gene match: 6. CDR1 MNHNS and CDR2 SASEGT come from the germline V gene. The CDR3 DNA follows: TGTGCCAGCAGTGAAGCGCAAGTAGCGGGGGGAAACACCGGGGAGCTGTTTTTT. This translates into CASSEAQVAGGNTGELFF.

V is TRBV9 and J is TRBJ2-3; 8 bases agree with TRBD2. V dropped 0 bases and J dropped 2; count of bases not matched to a gene: 8. The CDR3 runs 17 residues. The germline V gene encodes CDR1 SGDLS and CDR2 YYNGEE. The DNA of the CDR3 is TGTGCCAGCAGCGTAGTTGGAAGCGGGGGTGTCACAGATACGCAGTATTTT. It specifies CASSVVGSGGVTDTQYF.

This clonotype was seen at least ten times. The V and J genes are TRBV12-3 or TRBV12-4 and TRBJ2-2; D unclear. The CDR3 consists of 14 residues. V was clipped by 7 bases and J by 1 base, with 10 bases between them. DNA of the CDR3: TGTGCCAGCATTGCCCTCCGGAACACCGGGGAGCTGTTTTTT. Translation: CASIALRNTGELFF.

J is TRBJ2-1 and V is TRBV10-3; 11 bases line up with TRBD1. J was trimmed by 0 bases and V by 6 bases; bases with no gene match: 4. From germline, CDR1 is ENHRY and CDR2 SYGVKD. The CDR3 spans 16 residues. The CDR3 spells CAIRGDRGTSYNEQFF. As DNA, the CDR3 is TGTGCCATCAGGGGGGACAGGGGGACCTCCTACAATGAGCAGTTCTTC.

This clonotype was counted ten times or more. The chain links TRBV7-8 to TRBJ1-1; no firm D call. V was cut by 5 bases and J by 0 bases, with 10 bases left in between. Germline V gene sequence: CDR1 SGHVS, CDR2 FQNEAQ. The CDR3 is 14 amino acids. The CDR3 DNA reads TGTGCCAGCAGCCCCCAAGAAGTGAACACTGAAGCTTTCTTT. Amino acids: CASSPQEVNTEAFF.

This clonotype has at least ten counts. The J gene is TRBJ1-5, the V gene TRBV11-2; a possible D gene is TRBD1 (5 bases). Germline lookup yields CDR1 SGHAT and CDR2 FQNNGV. The V end was cut by 5 bases, the J end by 2 bases, with 13 bases between. CDR3 size: 15 residues. In nucleotides, the CDR3 is TGTGCCAGCAGCCTGGGGGTAGCGCGCAATCAGCCCCAGCATTTT. Amino acid sequence: CASSLGVARNQPQHF.

J is TRBJ1-5 and V is TRBV19, with unresolved D. This CDR3 has 13 amino acids. V gave up 8 bases and J gave up 5 bases, with 13 bases separating them. Germline V gives CDR1 LNHDA, CDR2 SQIVND (reference sequence). CDR3 coding DNA: TGTGCCAGTGCTCGGGCAGGAGATCAGCCCCAGCATTTT. It yields the protein CASARAGDQPQHF. Full variable domain (remainder filled in from reference TRBV19 and TRBJ1-5): DGGITQSPKYLFRKEGQNVTLSCEQNLNHDAMYWYRQDPGQGLRLIYYSQIVNDFQKGDIAEGYSVSREKKESFPLTVTSAQKNPTAFYLCASARAGDQPQHFGDGTRLSIL.

This clonotype has a count of ten or more. The V gene is TRBV7-9, the J gene TRBJ1-2, with TRBD1 matching over 10 bases. Germline trimming cut 0 bases from V and 6 bases from J; bases unmatched to any gene: 4. This CDR3 is built from 15 residues. From germline, CDR1 is SEHNR and CDR2 FQNEAQ (reference sequence). CDR3 amino acids: CASSLAPGQGNGYTF. The CDR3 DNA reads TGTGCCAGCAGCTTAGCGCCGGGACAGGGGAATGGCTACACCTTC.

With regard to this clonotype: A much larger clone sits a single nucleotide away, making a read error possible. The chain couples TRBV3-1 to TRBJ2-7; the D gene is possibly TRBD2 (5 bases). Germline V CDR1 and CDR2: LGHDT, YNNKEL (reference sequence). The length of the CDR3 is 12 residues. The CDR3 loop is CASSHEGSEQCF. As DNA, the CDR3 is TGTGCCAGCAGCCACGAGGGATCCGAGCAGTGCTTC.

This chain connects TRBV11-2 to TRBJ1-4; D uncertain. The germline V gene has CDR1 SGHAT and CDR2 FQNNGV. There are 11 residues in the CDR3. Between the trimmed V and J ends, which lost 8 bases and 10 bases, there was a span of 11 bases. Here the CDR3 reads CASRAPGKLFF. CDR3 in DNA: TGTGCCAGCCGGGCACCTGGAAAACTGTTTTTT.

At least ten counts were recorded for this clonotype. The genes are TRBV5-1 and TRBJ1-1; TRBD1 is a possible D gene (5 bases). Trimming removed 4 bases at V and 6 bases at J, with 16 bases between. This CDR3 contains 14 residues. Germline loops: CDR1 SGHRS, CDR2 YFSETQ. The CDR3 nucleotides are TGCGCCAGCAGCCCCACCACCGACAGACCTGAAGCTTTCTTT. Translated, it gives CASSPTTDRPEAFF.

This clonotype occurred once. V gene TRBV6-1 combines with J gene TRBJ1-2; 7 nucleotides align to TRBD1. Per germline, CDR1 MNHNS and CDR2 SASEGT. The CDR3 has 13 amino acids. After removal of 10 bases from V and 2 bases from J, the junction contained 7 bases not matched to a gene. The CDR3 nucleotides are TGTGCCACCGGGACAGCCGACAACTATGGCTACACCTTC. Translation gives CATGTADNYGYTF.